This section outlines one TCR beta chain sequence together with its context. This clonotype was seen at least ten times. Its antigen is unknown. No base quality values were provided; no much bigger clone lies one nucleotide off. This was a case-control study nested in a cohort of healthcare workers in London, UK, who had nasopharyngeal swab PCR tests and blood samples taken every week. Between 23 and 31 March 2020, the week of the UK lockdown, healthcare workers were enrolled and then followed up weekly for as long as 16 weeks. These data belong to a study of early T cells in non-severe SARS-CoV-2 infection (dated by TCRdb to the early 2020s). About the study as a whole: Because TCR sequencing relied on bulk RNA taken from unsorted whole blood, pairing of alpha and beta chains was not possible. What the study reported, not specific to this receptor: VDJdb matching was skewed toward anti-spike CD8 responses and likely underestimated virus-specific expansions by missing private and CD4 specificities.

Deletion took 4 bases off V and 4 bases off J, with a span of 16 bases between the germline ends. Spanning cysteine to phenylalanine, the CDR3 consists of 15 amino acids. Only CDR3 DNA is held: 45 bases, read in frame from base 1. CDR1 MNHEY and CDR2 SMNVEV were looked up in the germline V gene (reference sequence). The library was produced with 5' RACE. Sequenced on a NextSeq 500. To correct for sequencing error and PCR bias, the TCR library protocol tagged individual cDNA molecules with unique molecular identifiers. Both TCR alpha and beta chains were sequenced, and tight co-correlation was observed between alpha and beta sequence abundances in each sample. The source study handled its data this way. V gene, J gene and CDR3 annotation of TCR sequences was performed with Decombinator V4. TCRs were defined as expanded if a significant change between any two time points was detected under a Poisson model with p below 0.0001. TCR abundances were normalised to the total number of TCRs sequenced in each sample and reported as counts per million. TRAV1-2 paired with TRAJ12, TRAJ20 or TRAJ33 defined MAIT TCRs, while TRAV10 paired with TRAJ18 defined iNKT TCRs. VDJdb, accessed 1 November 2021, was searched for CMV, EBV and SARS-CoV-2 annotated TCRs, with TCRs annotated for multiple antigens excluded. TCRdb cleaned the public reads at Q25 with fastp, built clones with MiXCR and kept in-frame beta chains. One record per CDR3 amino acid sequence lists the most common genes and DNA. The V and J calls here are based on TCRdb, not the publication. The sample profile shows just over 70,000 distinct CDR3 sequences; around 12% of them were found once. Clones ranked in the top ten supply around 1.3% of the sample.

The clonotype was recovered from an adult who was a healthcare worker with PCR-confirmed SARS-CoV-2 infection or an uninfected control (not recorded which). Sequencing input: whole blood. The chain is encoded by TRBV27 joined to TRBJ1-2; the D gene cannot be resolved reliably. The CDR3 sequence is CASSYGAESLYGYTF. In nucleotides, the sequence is TGTGCCAGCAGTTACGGAGCCGAGTCCCTCTATGGCTACACCTTC.